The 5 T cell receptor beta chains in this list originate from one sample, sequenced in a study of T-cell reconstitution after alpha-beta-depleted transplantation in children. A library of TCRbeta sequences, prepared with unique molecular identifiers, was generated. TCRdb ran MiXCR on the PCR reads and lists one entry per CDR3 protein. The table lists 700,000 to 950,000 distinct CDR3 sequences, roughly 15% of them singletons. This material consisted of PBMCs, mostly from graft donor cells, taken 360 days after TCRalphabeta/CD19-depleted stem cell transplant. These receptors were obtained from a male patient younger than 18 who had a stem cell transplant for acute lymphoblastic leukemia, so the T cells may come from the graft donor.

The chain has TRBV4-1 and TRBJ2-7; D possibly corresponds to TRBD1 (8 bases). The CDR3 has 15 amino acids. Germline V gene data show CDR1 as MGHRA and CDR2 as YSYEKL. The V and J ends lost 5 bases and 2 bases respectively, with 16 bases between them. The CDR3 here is CASSLRTGRAYEQYF. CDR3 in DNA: TGCGCCAGCAGCTTAAGGACAGGGAGGGCCTACGAGCAGTACTTC.

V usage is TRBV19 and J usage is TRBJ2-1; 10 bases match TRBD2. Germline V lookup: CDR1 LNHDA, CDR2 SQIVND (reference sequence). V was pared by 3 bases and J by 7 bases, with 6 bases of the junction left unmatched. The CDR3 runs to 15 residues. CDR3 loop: CASSIQSGRANEQFF. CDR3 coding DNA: TGTGCCAGTAGTATTCAGAGCGGGAGGGCGAATGAGCAGTTCTTC.

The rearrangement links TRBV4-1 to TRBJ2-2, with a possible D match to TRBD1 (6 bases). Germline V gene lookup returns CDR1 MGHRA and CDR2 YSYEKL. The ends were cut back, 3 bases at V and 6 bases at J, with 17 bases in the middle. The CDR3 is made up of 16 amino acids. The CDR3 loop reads CASSQGLGAPAGELFF. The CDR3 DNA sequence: TGCGCCAGCAGCCAGGGGCTGGGGGCGCCGGCCGGGGAGCTGTTTTTT.

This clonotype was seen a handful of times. This CDR3 is CATSFPLGVGFYNEQFF. The CDR3 nucleotides are TGTGCCACCAGCTTCCCCCTGGGAGTTGGGTTTTACAATGAGCAGTTCTTC. The chain employs TRBV15 and TRBJ2-1; TRBD2 might be the D (5 bases). Trimming shortened V by 5 bases and J by 4 bases, and 21 bases separated the two germline ends. CDR1 and CDR2 from the germline V gene are LNHNV and YYDKDF (reference sequence). The CDR3 runs to 17 residues.

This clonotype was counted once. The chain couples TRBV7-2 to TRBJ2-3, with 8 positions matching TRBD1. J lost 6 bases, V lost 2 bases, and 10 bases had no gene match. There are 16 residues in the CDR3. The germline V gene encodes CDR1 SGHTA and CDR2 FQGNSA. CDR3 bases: TGTGCCAGCAGCTTACTCAAACACAGGGGGTGGGATACGCAGTATTTT. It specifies CASSLLKHRGWDTQYF.